This TCR beta chain was captured in a study of T cell repertoires in cytomegalovirus infection. One entry per CDR3 protein results from TCRdb running MiXCR on the reads. The sample yields roughly 310,000 distinct CDR3 sequences, 25% to 30% seen once. The CDR3 loop spans 15 amino acids. V lost 3 bases and J lost 0; bases outside the gene matches: 1. Per germline, CDR1 SGHNT and CDR2 YENEEA. This clonotype was counted between two and nine times. The antigen remains unidentified. General study results and limits: HLA-C-restricted CMV-specific TCR beta clonotypes prevailed in the ex vivo response.

The source is a human donor in good health (CMV status not recorded). Some clones in this sample may be carry-over from other donors' samples. Material: cultured PBMCs, obtained from culture after CMV antigen stimulation. The chain is built from TRBV11-3 and TRBJ2-7, with 11 bases fitting TRBD1. The CDR3 sequence is CASSLGQGVSYEQYF. In nucleotides, the CDR3 is TGTGCCAGCAGCTTGGGACAGGGGGTCTCCTACGAGCAGTACTTC. The full variable domain, in which reference TRBV11-3 and TRBJ2-7 provide the parts outside the CDR3, is EAGVVQSPRYKIIEKKQPVAFWCNPISGHNTLYWYLQNLGQGPELLIRYENEEAVDDSQLPKDRFSAERLKGVDSTLKIQPAELGDSAVYLCASSLGQGVSYEQYFGPGTRLTVT.